This record looks at one T cell receptor beta chain sequence and its context. Assay used: immunoSEQ multiplex PCR; TCRdb lists only in-frame clones, some missing. The sample records 130,000 or so clones, roughly 90% being singletons. The sample originates from a study of control samples from healthy donors and cancer patients. CDR1 and CDR2 from the germline V gene are SGHDN and FVKESK. The CDR3 totals 16 residues. Trimming removed 5 bases from V and 0 bases from J, with 14 bases in between. The sequence was collected from a man aged 45-60 years in good health. The chain uses TRBV14 and TRBJ2-1; D ambiguous. Sequencing was carried out using blood. In nucleotides, the CDR3 is TGTGCCAGCAGCGGGTCGTGGAGTGGCTCCTACAATGAGCAGTTCTTC. Protein sequence: CASSGSWSGSYNEQFF.